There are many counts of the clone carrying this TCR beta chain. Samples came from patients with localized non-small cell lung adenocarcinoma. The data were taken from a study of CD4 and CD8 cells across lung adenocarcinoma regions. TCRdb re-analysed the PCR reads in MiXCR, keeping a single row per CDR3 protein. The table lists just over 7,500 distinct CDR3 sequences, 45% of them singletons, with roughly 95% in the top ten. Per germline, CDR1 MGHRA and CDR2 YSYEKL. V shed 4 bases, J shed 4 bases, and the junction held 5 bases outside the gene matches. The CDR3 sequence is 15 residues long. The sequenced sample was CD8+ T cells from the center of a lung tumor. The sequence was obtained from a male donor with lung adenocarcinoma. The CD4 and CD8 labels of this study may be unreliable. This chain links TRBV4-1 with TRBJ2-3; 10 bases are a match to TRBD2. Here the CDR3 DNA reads TGCGCCAGCAGCCCGGGACTAGCGAACGCAGATACGCAGTATTTT. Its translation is CASSPGLANADTQYF.